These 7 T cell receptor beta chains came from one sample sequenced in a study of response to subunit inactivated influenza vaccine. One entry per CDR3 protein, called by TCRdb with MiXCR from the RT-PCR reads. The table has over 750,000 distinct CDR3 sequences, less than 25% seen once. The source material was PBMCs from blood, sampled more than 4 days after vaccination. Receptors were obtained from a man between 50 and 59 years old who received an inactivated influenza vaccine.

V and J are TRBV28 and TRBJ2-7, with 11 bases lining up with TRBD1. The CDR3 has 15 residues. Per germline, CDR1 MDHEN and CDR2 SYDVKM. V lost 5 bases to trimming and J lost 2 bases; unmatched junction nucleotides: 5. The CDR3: CASSKPGQGAYEQYF. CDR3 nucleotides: TGTGCCAGCAGTAAACCGGGACAGGGGGCCTACGAGCAGTACTTC.

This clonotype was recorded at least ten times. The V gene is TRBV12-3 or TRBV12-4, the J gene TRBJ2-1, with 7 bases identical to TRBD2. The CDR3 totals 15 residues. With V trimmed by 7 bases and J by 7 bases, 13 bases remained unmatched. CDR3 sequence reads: CASTTRAASGNEQFF. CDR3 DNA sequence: TGTGCCAGCACCACTCGAGCGGCTAGCGGTAATGAGCAGTTCTTC.

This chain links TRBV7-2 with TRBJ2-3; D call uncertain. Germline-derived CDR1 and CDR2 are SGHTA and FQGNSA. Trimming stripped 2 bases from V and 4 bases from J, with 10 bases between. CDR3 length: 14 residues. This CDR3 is CASSLQDLSDTQYF. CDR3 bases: TGTGCCAGCAGCTTACAGGACCTGTCAGATACGCAGTATTTT.

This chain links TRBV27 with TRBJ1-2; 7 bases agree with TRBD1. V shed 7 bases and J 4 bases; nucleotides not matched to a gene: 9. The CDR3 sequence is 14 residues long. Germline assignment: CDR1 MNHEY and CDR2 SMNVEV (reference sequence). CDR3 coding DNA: TGTGCCAGCAAGTTAGAGGGGGCGGGCTATGGCTACACCTTC. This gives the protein CASKLEGAGYGYTF.

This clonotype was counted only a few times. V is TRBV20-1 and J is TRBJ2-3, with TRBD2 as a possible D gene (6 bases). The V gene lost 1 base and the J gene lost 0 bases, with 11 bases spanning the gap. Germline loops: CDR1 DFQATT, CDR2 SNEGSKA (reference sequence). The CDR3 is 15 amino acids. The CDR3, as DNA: TGCAGTGCTAGAGTCCCAGGGAGGAGCACAGATACGCAGTATTTT. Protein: CSARVPGRSTDTQYF.

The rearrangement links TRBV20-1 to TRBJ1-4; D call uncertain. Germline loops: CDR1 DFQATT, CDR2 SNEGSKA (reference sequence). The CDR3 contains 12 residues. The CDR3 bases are TGCTGTTTCGGCAGTGGGAATGAAAAACTGTTTTTT. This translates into CCFGSGNEKLFF.

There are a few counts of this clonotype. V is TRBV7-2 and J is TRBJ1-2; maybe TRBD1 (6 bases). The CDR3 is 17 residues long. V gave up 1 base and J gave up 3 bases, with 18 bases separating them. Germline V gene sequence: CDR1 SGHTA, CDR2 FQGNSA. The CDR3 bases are TGTGCCAGCAGCTTAGTTGGCAGGGGTCAGATCCACTATGGCTACACCTTC. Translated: CASSLVGRGQIHYGYTF.